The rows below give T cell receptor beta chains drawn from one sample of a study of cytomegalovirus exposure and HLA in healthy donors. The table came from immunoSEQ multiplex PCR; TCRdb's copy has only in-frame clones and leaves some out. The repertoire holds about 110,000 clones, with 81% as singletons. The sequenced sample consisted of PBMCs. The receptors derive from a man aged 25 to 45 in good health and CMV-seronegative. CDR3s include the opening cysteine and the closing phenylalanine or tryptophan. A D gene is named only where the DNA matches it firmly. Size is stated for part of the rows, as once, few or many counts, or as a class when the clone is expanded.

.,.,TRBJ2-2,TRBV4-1,CASSQGGSANTGELFF,TGCGCCAGCAGCCAAGGTGGCAGCGCGAACACCGGGGAGCTGTTTTTT
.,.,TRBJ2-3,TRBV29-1,CSVVAYTDTQYF,TGCAGCGTGGTTGCGTACACAGATACGCAGTATTTT
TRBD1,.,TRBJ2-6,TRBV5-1,CASSFGQGSYSSGANVLTF,TGCGCCAGCAGCTTCGGACAGGGCAGTTATAGCTCTGGGGCCAACGTCCTGACTTTC
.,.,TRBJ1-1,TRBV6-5,CASSYSAGGLNTEAFF,TGTGCCAGCAGTTACTCCGCGGGGGGGTTGAACACTGAAGCTTTCTTT
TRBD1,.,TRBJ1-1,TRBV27,CASSQQGAEAFF,TGTGCCAGCAGTCAACAGGGGGCCGAAGCTTTCTTT
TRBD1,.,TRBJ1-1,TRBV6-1,CATGQGRLAEAFF,TGTGCCACCGGACAGGGGAGGTTGGCTGAAGCTTTCTTT
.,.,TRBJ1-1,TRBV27,CASSLGAGNTEAFF,TGTGCCAGCAGTTTAGGTGCGGGGAACACTGAAGCTTTCTTT
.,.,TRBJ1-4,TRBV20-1,CSASHSEKLFF,TGCAGTGCTAGTCACTCGGAAAAACTGTTTTTT
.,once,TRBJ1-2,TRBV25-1,CASSEVSAYGYTF,TGTGCCAGCAGTGAAGTCTCAGCGTATGGCTACACCTTC
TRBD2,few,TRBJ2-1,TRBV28,CASLNRGLAVYNEQFF,TGTGCCAGCCTTAATAGGGGACTAGCGGTCTACAATGAGCAGTTCTTC
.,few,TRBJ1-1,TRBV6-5,CASSYSIGQGNTEAFF,TGTGCCAGCAGTTACTCGATTGGGCAGGGCAACACTGAAGCTTTCTTT
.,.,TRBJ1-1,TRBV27,CASSLGVGGTEAFF,TGTGCCAGCAGTTTAGGGGTTGGAGGGACTGAAGCTTTCTTT
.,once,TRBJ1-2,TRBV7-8,CASSPQLASPDYGYTF,TGTGCCAGCAGCCCTCAGCTAGCGTCTCCGGATTATGGCTACACCTTC
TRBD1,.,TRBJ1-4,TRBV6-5,CASSHRTGAELFF,TGTGCCAGCAGCCACCGGACAGGGGCAGAACTGTTTTTT
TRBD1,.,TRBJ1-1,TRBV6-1,CASSEAPGGAVNTEAFF,TGTGCCAGCAGTGAAGCGCCAGGGGGCGCGGTGAACACTGAAGCTTTCTTT
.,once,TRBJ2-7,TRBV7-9,CASRDGRSYEQYF,TGTGCCAGCCGGGATGGCAGATCCTACGAGCAGTACTTC
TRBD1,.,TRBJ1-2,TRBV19,CASSSPGTEYGYTF,TGTGCCAGTAGTTCCCCCGGGACAGAGTATGGCTACACCTTC
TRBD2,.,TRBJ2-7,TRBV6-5,CASSYSREGHYEQYF,TGTGCCAGCAGTTACTCACGGGAGGGCCACTACGAGCAGTACTTC
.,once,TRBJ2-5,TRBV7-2,CASSLPGHPRETQYF,TGTGCCAGCAGCCTCCCGGGACACCCACGAGAGACCCAGTACTTC
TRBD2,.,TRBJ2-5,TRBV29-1,CSAPGGGQETQYF,TGCAGCGCTCCCGGGGGGGGCCAAGAGACCCAGTACTTC
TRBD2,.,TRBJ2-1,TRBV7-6,CASKPPWIAGMNEQFF,TGTGCCAGCAAACCGCCATGGATAGCGGGAATGAATGAGCAGTTCTTC
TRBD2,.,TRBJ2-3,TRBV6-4,CASSLTSGITDTQYF,TGTGCCAGCAGCCTGACTAGCGGAATCACAGATACGCAGTATTTT
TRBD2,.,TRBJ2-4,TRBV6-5,CASRWGEGGDIQYF,TGTGCCAGCAGATGGGGGGAGGGAGGGGACATTCAGTACTTC
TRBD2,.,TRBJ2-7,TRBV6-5,CASSYDAGGGREQYF,TGTGCCAGCAGTTACGATGCGGGGGGAGGTCGCGAGCAGTACTTC
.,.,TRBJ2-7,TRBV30,CAWGRGGVTYEQYF,TGTGCCTGGGGACGTGGCGGGGTAACCTACGAGCAGTACTTC
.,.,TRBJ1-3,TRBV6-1,CASRYRVSGNTIYF,TGTGCCAGCCGCTACAGGGTCTCTGGAAACACCATATATTTT
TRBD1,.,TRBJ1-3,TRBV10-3,CAISERVEGARNTIYF,TGTGCCATCAGTGAAAGGGTTGAGGGGGCCAGAAACACCATATATTTT
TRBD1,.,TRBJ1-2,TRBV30,CAWRDRFSYGYTF,TGTGCCTGGAGGGACAGGTTTAGCTATGGCTACACCTTC
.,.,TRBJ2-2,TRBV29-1,CSVTRSRELFF,TGCAGCGTTACTAGGAGCCGGGAGCTGTTTTTT
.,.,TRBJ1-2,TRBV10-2,CASSEGRSNYGYTF,TGCGCCAGCAGTGAAGGCAGGTCGAACTATGGCTACACCTTC
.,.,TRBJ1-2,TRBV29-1,CSAVTNIGYGYTF,TGCAGCGCCGTGACAAATATAGGCTATGGCTACACCTTC
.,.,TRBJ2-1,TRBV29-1,CSVEDLGRVDEQFF,TGCAGCGTTGAAGATCTTGGCAGGGTAGATGAGCAGTTCTTC
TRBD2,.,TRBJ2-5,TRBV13,CASSPRPGGETQYF,TGTGCCAGCAGCCCCCGGCCCGGGGGGGAGACCCAGTACTTC
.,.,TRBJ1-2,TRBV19,CASSIDGGGYGYTF,TGTGCCAGTAGTATAGATGGCGGAGGGTATGGCTACACCTTC
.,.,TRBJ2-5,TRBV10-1,CASSGRRGDQETQYF,TGCGCCAGCAGTGGTCGGCGGGGCGATCAAGAGACCCAGTACTTC
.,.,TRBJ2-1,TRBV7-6,CASSFGGREQFF,TGTGCCAGCAGCTTTGGGGGCCGTGAGCAGTTCTTC
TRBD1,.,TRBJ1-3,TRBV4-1,CASSQDPGGFGNTIYF,TGCGCCAGCAGCCAAGATCCAGGGGGCTTTGGAAACACCATATATTTT
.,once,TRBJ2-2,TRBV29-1,CSVEYHTGELFF,TGCAGCGTTGAATATCACACCGGGGAGCTGTTTTTT
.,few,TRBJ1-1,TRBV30,CAWSPRGPRDTEAFF,TGTGCCTGGAGCCCCCGCGGGCCCCGGGACACTGAAGCTTTCTTT
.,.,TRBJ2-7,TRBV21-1,CASSKPDEQYF,TGTGCCAGCAGCAAGCCGGACGAGCAGTACTTC
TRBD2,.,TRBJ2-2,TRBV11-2,CASSRTGLAGTGELFF,TGTGCCAGCAGCCGGACCGGACTAGCTGGCACCGGGGAGCTGTTTTTT
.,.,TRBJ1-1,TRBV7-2,CASSPGRRGAFF,TGTGCCAGCAGCCCGGGCCGGCGGGGGGCTTTCTTT
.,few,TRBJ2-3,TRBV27,CASSLQGPDTQYF,TGTGCCAGCAGTTTACAGGGCCCAGATACGCAGTATTTT
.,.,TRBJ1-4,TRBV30,CAWSSLFATNEKLFF,TGTGCCTGGAGTTCTTTATTTGCAACTAATGAAAAACTGTTTTTT
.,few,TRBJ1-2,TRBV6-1,CASSEASGYGYTF,TGTGCCAGCAGTGAAGCGTCAGGGTATGGCTACACCTTC
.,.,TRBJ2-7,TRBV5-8,CASSLVQGRSSYEQYF,TGTGCCAGCAGCTTGGTTCAGGGCAGGAGCTCCTACGAGCAGTACTTC
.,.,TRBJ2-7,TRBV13,CASSPTGVEDEQYF,TGTGCCAGCAGCCCTACGGGGGTTGAAGACGAGCAGTACTTC
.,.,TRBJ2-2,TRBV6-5,CASTQTSGTGELFF,TGTGCCAGCACCCAGACTAGTGGCACCGGGGAGCTGTTTTTT
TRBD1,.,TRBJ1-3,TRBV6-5,CASRAGQGNTIYF,TGTGCCAGCAGGGCGGGACAGGGAAACACCATATATTTT
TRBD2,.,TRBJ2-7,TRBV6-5,CASSRTSGITYEQYF,TGTGCCAGCAGTAGGACTAGCGGGATCACCTACGAGCAGTACTTC
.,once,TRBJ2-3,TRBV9,CASSGTSGRTDTQYF,TGTGCCAGCAGCGGGACCAGCGGCCGCACAGATACGCAGTATTTT
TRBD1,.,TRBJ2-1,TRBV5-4,CASNYRGPGNEQFF,TGTGCCAGCAACTACAGGGGACCGGGGAATGAGCAGTTCTTC
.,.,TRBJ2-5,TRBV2,CASSGAGWGRGTQYF,TGTGCCAGCAGTGGGGCTGGTTGGGGTCGGGGGACCCAGTACTTC
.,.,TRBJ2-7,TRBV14,CASSGGYEQYF,TGTGCCAGCAGTGGCGGCTACGAGCAGTACTTC